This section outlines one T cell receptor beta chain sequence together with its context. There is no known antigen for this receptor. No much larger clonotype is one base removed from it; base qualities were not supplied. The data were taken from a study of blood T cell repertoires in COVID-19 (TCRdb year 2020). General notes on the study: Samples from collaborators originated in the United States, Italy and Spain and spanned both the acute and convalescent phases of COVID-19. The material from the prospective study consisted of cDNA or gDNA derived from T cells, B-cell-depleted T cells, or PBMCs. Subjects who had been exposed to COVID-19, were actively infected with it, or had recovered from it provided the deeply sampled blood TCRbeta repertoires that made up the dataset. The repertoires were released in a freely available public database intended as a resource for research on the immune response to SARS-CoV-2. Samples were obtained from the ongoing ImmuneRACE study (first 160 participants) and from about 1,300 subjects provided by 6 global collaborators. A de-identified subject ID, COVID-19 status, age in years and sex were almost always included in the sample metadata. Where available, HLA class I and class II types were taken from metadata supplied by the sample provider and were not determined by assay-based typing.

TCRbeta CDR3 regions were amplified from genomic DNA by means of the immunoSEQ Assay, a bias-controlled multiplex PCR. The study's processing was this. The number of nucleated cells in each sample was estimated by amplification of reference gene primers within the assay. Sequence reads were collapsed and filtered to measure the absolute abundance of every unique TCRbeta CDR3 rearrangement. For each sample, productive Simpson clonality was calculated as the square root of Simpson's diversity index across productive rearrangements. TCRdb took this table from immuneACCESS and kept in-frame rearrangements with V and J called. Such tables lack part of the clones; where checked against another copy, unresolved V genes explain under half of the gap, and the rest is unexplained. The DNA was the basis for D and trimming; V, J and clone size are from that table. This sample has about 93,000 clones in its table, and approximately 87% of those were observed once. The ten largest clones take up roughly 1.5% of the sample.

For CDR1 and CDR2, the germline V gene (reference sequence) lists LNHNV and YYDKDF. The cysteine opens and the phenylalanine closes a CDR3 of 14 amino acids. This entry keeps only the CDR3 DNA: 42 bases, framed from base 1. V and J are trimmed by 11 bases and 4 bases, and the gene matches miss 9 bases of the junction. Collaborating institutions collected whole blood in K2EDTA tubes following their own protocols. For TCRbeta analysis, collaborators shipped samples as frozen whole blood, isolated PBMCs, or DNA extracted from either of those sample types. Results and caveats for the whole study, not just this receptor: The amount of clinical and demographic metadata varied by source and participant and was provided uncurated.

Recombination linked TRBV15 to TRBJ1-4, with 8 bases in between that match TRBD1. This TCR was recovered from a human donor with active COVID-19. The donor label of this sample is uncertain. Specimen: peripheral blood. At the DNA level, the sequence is TGTGCCCTGGGTCGGGACAGGCTTAATGAAAAACTGTTTTTT. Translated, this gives CALGRDRLNEKLFF.